The clone carrying this T cell receptor (beta chain) has only a few counts. TCR sequencing used cDNA made by reverse transcription of extracted RNA. The data were produced by immunoSEQ multiplex PCR, yet TCRdb's version contains in-frame clones alone and is incomplete. The data hold fewer than 250,000 clones, with roughly 40% observed a single time. The data belong to a study of CD8+ T cells in alopecia areata. The wider study: Percent affected scalp area, the SALT score, rated treated patients' severity.

V lost 3 bases and J 4 bases, leaving 6 bases between the germline ends. This CDR3 spans 12 amino acids. The germline V gene has CDR1 MDHEN and CDR2 SYDVKM. Treatment indicated: oral pan-JAK inhibitor, 5-10 mg twice daily. The sequences come from CD4+ T cells sorted from blood, collected between weeks 36 and 40, from a patient treated with tofacitinib. The chain has TRBV28 and TRBJ1-2; no definite D call. This TCR derives from a human donor with alopecia areata. For the CDR3, the DNA is TGTGCCAGCAGTTTCAACAGCTATGGCTACACCTTC. Its protein is CASSFNSYGYTF.